This passage covers 27 T cell receptor beta chains from one sample sequenced in a study of OX40 agonist ivuxolimab in advanced cancers. The method was immunoSEQ multiplex PCR; TCRdb's version includes in-frame clones alone and lacks a portion of them. Of about 12,000 clones listed, around 90% are singletons. The input for sequencing was CD4+ or CD8+ T cells sorted from blood, taken in a trial of the OX40 agonist ivuxolimab. These receptors all come from an adult with an advanced solid tumor such as melanoma, head and neck, liver or kidney cancer.

In DNA form, the CDR3 reads TGTGCCAGTAGTATGGGAGGGGGCGCAACTCAGCCCCAGCATTTT. Amino acid sequence: CASSMGGGATQPQHF. The J gene is TRBJ1-5, the V gene TRBV19, with 7 bases aligning to TRBD1. J was trimmed by 6 bases and V by 3 bases; bases with no gene match: 8. Germline CDR1 LNHDA, CDR2 SQIVND (reference sequence). This CDR3 region has 15 residues.

The chain combines TRBV10-3 with TRBJ1-2; 7 bases agree with TRBD1. This CDR3 has 15 residues. J lost 6 bases, V lost 3 bases, and 10 bases had no gene match. The germline CDR1 and CDR2 sequences are ENHRY and SYGVKD. The DNA of the CDR3 is TGTGCCATCAGTGATCGACAGGGCAACCTAAATGGCTACACCTTC. Its protein product is CAISDRQGNLNGYTF.

The V call is TRBV11-3, the J call TRBJ2-7; D is unresolved. CDR1 is SGHNT and CDR2 is YENEEA in the germline V gene. This CDR3 is 13 amino acids long. With 2 bases removed from V and 5 bases from J, the gap between germline ends came to 10 bases. As DNA, the CDR3 is TGTGCCAGCAGCTTAACGGGTCTGAACGAGCAGTACTTC. Its translation is CASSLTGLNEQYF.

V and J are TRBV6-5 and TRBJ2-1, with 14 bases aligning to TRBD2. Trimming removed 6 bases from V and 8 bases from J; junction bases left unmatched: 6. Germline V gene lookup returns CDR1 MNHEY and CDR2 SVGAGI. This CDR3 comprises 15 residues. CDR3 DNA: TGTGCCAGCAGCCACGGGACTAGCGGGAGAGATGAGCAGTTCTTC. Its protein is CASSHGTSGRDEQFF.

This clone has more than one count but fewer than ten. The V gene is TRBV7-9, the J gene TRBJ2-2; TRBD1 aligns across 8 bases. This CDR3 is 15 amino acids long. From germline, CDR1 is SEHNR and CDR2 FQNEAQ (reference sequence). Germline trimming cut 4 bases from V and 0 bases from J; bases unmatched to any gene: 1. CDR3 nucleotides: TGTGCCAGCAGCTCGACAGGGGCGAACACCGGGGAGCTGTTTTTT. Protein product: CASSSTGANTGELFF. Drawing the rest from reference TRBV7-9 and TRBJ2-2, the complete variable domain is DTGVSQNPRHKITKRGQNVTFRCDPISEHNRLYWYRQTLGQGPEFLTYFQNEAQLEKSRLLSDRFSAERPKGSFSTLEIQRTEQGDSAMYLCASSSTGANTGELFFGEGSRLTVL.

The CDR3, as DNA: TGTGCCAGCAACCGGGACAGGGAGATTCATGAGCAGTTCTTC. Translation gives CASNRDREIHEQFF. This chain links TRBV7-9 with TRBJ2-1; 9 positions match TRBD1. Germline lookup yields CDR1 SEHNR and CDR2 FQNEAQ (reference sequence). The CDR3 totals 14 residues. Losses at the gene ends were 7 bases for V and 8 bases for J; bases not matched to a gene: 9.

The chain links TRBV7-8 to TRBJ2-1; 9 nucleotides line up with TRBD2. V lost 5 bases, J lost 7 bases, and 12 bases stayed unmatched. The germline V gene has CDR1 SGHVS and CDR2 FQNEAQ. This CDR3 region has 16 residues. CDR3 nucleotide sequence: TGTGCCAGCAGCCCCTGGGTAGCGGGGGCTTCTAATGAGCAGTTCTTC. Residues: CASSPWVAGASNEQFF.

This chain uses TRBV6-1 with TRBJ1-1; no reliable D call. CDR3 length: 15 amino acids. Trimming pared 2 bases from V and 5 bases from J, leaving 15 bases between. Germline values: CDR1 MNHNS, CDR2 SASEGT. The CDR3 DNA is TGTGCCAGCAGTGAATTAATTCTAGAGTTGACTGAAGCTTTCTTT. The encoded protein is CASSELILELTEAFF.

This chain connects TRBV27 to TRBJ2-1; D is possibly TRBD1 (6 bases). V lost 3 bases, J lost 1 base, and 16 bases lay in between. CDR1 and CDR2 (germline): MNHEY, SMNVEV (reference sequence). The CDR3 is made up of 17 amino acids. This chain's CDR3 is CASSFQGHIVSYNEQFF. Written as DNA, the CDR3 is TGTGCCAGCAGTTTTCAGGGGCACATTGTTTCCTACAATGAGCAGTTCTTC.

CDR3 sequence (DNA): TGTGCCATCAGCGCCGGGACAGGGGGTAGGAATGAGCAGTTCTTC. It is translated as CAISAGTGGRNEQFF. This chain connects TRBV10-3 to TRBJ2-1; 11 bases map to TRBD1. In germline, CDR1 is ENHRY, CDR2 SYGVKD. With 6 bases clipped from V and 7 bases from J, the junction kept 8 bases outside the gene matches. This CDR3 is built from 15 residues.

The chain carries TRBV9 and TRBJ1-3; D call uncertain. CDR1 is SGDLS, CDR2 YYNGEE, per germline. The V and J ends lost 3 bases and 4 bases respectively, with 2 bases between them. The CDR3 has 11 amino acids. The CDR3 DNA reads TGTGCCAGCAGCGGGGGAAACACCATATATTTT. The encoded protein is CASSGGNTIYF.

The V call is TRBV13, the J call TRBJ2-5, with 12 bases lining up with TRBD2. Trimming took 5 bases from V and 4 from J; bases not matched to a gene: 5. Germline CDR1 and CDR2: PRHDT and FYEKMQ (reference sequence). CDR3 size: 15 residues. The CDR3 bases are TGTGCCAGCAGCCCCGGACTAGCGGGACCAGAGACCCAGTACTTC. This translates into CASSPGLAGPETQYF.

This chain joins TRBV30 and TRBJ1-2; 12 bases agree with TRBD1. In germline, CDR1 is GTSNPN, CDR2 SVGIG (reference sequence). There are 14 residues in the CDR3. J gave up 6 bases and V 2 bases, and 4 bases lay outside the gene matches. The CDR3 loop is CAWSRGTGGDGYTF. CDR3 nucleotide sequence: TGTGCCTGGAGTCGCGGGACAGGGGGCGATGGCTACACCTTC.

The J gene is TRBJ2-7, the V gene TRBV2; TRBD1 is a possible D gene (5 bases). This CDR3 spans 12 amino acids. Per the germline V gene, CDR1 is SNHLY and CDR2 is FYNNEI. Between the trimmed V and J ends, which lost 4 bases and 3 bases, there was a span of 7 bases. CDR3 nucleotide sequence: TGTGCCAGCAGTGGGGGCGGCTACGAGCAGTACTTC. Translation: CASSGGGYEQYF.

This chain uses TRBV6-5 with TRBJ2-3; 13 nucleotides line up with TRBD2. The CDR3 is 15 amino acids. Germline lookup yields CDR1 MNHEY and CDR2 SVGAGI. V was pared by 5 bases and J by 4 bases, with 3 bases of the junction left unmatched. CDR3 nucleotide sequence: TGTGCCAGCAGTACACTAGCGGGAGGGCCAGATACGCAGTATTTT. Protein: CASSTLAGGPDTQYF.

This clone was seen just once. V gene TRBV5-6 combines with J gene TRBJ1-2, with D perhaps TRBD1 (5 bases). V was pared by 4 bases and J by 9 bases, with 16 bases between. Germline V gene data show CDR1 as SGHDT and CDR2 as YYEEEE. The CDR3 is 13 amino acids. The CDR3 bases are TGTGCCAGCAGCCCATTGGGGGTAGCGAGCTACACCTTC. It is translated as CASSPLGVASYTF.

The gene calls are TRBV7-9 and TRBJ2-2, with D possibly called TRBD1 or TRBD2 (5 bases each). The CDR3 totals 16 residues. Trimming removed 2 bases at V and 4 bases at J, with 14 bases between. From germline, CDR1 is SEHNR and CDR2 FQNEAQ (reference sequence). The CDR3 DNA follows: TGTGCCAGCAGCTTATATGGCCGGGACCTCACCGGGGAGCTGTTTTTT. Translation gives CASSLYGRDLTGELFF.

The rearrangement uses TRBV20-1 and TRBJ2-1; 7 bases line up with TRBD2. The CDR3 contains 10 residues. Germline assignment: CDR1 DFQATT and CDR2 SNEGSKA (reference sequence). With V trimmed by 5 bases and J by 13 bases, 5 bases remained unmatched. CDR3 DNA: TGCAGTGCTCTACTAGCGTCACAGTTCTTC. Its translation is CSALLASQFF.

The gene calls are TRBV4-3 and TRBJ1-3; D is undetermined. V lost 0 bases and J 0 bases, leaving 12 bases between the germline ends. CDR1 and CDR2 from the germline V gene are LGHNA and YSLEER. CDR3 length: 17 residues. The CDR3 region has the DNA TGCGCCAGCAGCCAAGATCGAGGAGGGAGCTCTGGAAACACCATATATTTT. The encoded protein is CASSQDRGGSSGNTIYF.

This chain connects TRBV19 to TRBJ2-6; perhaps TRBD1 as D (6 bases). V shed 3 bases and J shed 0 bases, with 15 bases lying between them. The germline V gene has CDR1 LNHDA and CDR2 SQIVND (reference sequence). CDR3 length equals 18 residues. CDR3: CASSIPYRENSGANVLTF. CDR3 in DNA: TGTGCCAGTAGTATCCCCTACAGGGAAAACTCTGGGGCCAACGTCCTGACTTTC. The variable domain in full, with the rest retrieved from reference TRBV19 and TRBJ2-6, is DGGITQSPKYLFRKEGQNVTLSCEQNLNHDAMYWYRQDPGQGLRLIYYSQIVNDFQKGDIAEGYSVSREKKESFPLTVTSAQKNPTAFYLCASSIPYRENSGANVLTFGAGSRLTVL.

The J gene is TRBJ1-5, the V gene TRBV4-1; 7 positions match TRBD1. CDR1 and CDR2 from the germline V gene are MGHRA and YSYEKL. Trimming cost V 4 bases and J 4 bases; bases outside gene matches: 4. The CDR3 is made up of 14 amino acids. The CDR3 protein is CASSPDRVNQPQHF. Written as DNA, the CDR3 is TGCGCCAGCAGCCCTGACAGGGTTAATCAGCCCCAGCATTTT.

The rearrangement links TRBV30 to TRBJ2-7; D possibly corresponds to TRBD2 (5 bases). V dropped 2 bases and J dropped 5 bases, with 10 bases sitting between them. The CDR3 is 12 residues long. From germline, CDR1 is GTSNPN and CDR2 SVGIG (reference sequence). This CDR3 is CAWSSGNNEQYF. The CDR3 coding sequence is TGTGCCTGGAGTTCCGGGAACAACGAGCAGTACTTC.

The CDR3 DNA follows: TGTGCCTGGAGTGTAGGCGCGGAGAGCAATCAGCCCCAGCATTTT. Its protein product is CAWSVGAESNQPQHF. The chain carries TRBV30 and TRBJ1-5; no clear D. V lost 0 bases and J 1 base, leaving 10 bases between the germline ends. The CDR3 is made up of 15 amino acids. Per germline, CDR1 GTSNPN and CDR2 SVGIG (reference sequence).

V gene TRBV21-1 combines with J gene TRBJ2-7; TRBD2, the table's D call, lacks a check against the DNA. TRBV21-1 is tagged as a pseudogene. The CDR3 has 14 residues. The CDR3 protein is CASSKARGLGEQYF. CDR3 DNA sequence: TGTGCCAGCAGCAAAGCGCGGGGGCTGGGCGAGCAGTACTTC.

CDR3 sequence (DNA): TGTGCCAGCAGCTCCGGGACAGGGGGCTCCTACGAGCAGTACTTC. Its translation is CASSSGTGGSYEQYF. V and J are TRBV5-4 and TRBJ2-7; TRBD1 matches at 11 bases. Trimming cost V 3 bases and J 0 bases; bases outside gene matches: 2. Germline CDR1 reads SGHNT; CDR2 reads YYREEE (reference sequence). The CDR3 extends over 15 amino acids. Complete variable domain (other parts from reference TRBV5-4 and TRBJ2-7): ETGVTQSPTHLIKTRGQQVTLRCSSQSGHNTVSWYQQALGQGPQFIFQYYREEENGRGNFPPRFSGLQFPNYSSELNVNALELDDSALYLCASSSGTGGSYEQYFGPGTRLTVT.

V usage is TRBV11-1 and J usage is TRBJ2-5; 12 positions match TRBD2. CDR1 and CDR2 (germline): SGHAT, FQDESV (reference sequence). Trimming took 0 bases from V and 7 from J; bases not matched to a gene: 12. The CDR3 consists of 18 residues. The CDR3 protein is CASSLAVLAGGPKGTQYF. Here the CDR3 DNA reads TGTGCCAGCAGCTTAGCAGTACTAGCGGGAGGCCCTAAGGGGACCCAGTACTTC.

The chain joins TRBV30 to TRBJ1-2; a possible D gene is TRBD1 (5 bases). The CDR3 runs to 12 residues. V lost 5 bases and J lost 3, with 10 bases in between. Germline V CDR1 and CDR2: GTSNPN, SVGIG (reference sequence). The chain's CDR3 is CAWGDSYYGYTF. CDR3 nucleotide sequence: TGTGCCTGGGGGGACTCCTACTATGGCTACACCTTC.